This is a list of T cell receptor beta chains from one sample in a study of cytomegalovirus exposure and HLA in healthy donors. Produced via immunoSEQ multiplex PCR; TCRdb's table is partial and in-frame only. The sample contains approximately 140,000 clones, almost 85% of which appear only once. Sequenced input: PBMCs. The receptors were gathered from a boy between 2 and 10 years old in good health and CMV-seronegative. Each CDR3 is given with its conserved first and last residue. Each record gives: CDR3 length, V gene, CDR3 protein.

16 | TRBV6-1 | CASSDSGTGVSQPQHF
17 | TRBV6-1 | CASSEYRGLGTAYGYTF
14 | TRBV5-1 | CASSLVADQETQYF
16 | TRBV7-2 | CASSLDAPRDNSPLHF
20 | TRBV7-3 | CASSLTLPSGRDESYNEQFF
16 | TRBV7-2 | CASSRREGRVTDTQYF
12 | TRBV10-3 | CAIGGGRTEAFF
14 | TRBV7-9 | CASSPQGGSTEAFF
15 | TRBV28 | CASSRLPTQTGELFF
13 | TRBV6-5 | CASMDPPRAPLHF
12 | TRBV7-2 | CASSPVTYEQYF
12 | TRBV30 | CAFAGGQETQYF
13 | TRBV2 | CASRRGQNTEAFF
14 | TRBV19 | CASSRLAANNEQFF
15 | TRBV27 | CASSFEGALSYEQYF
13 | TRBV10-3 | CATTGGLQETQYF
20 | TRBV18 | CASSPCSAGLAGGGGETQYF
14 | TRBV28 | CASSSRVSNQPQHF
16 | TRBV9 | CASSVELAGGRETQYF
15 | TRBV27 | CASSYDRGANEKLFF
17 | TRBV28 | CASRSPTFRQGNQPQHF